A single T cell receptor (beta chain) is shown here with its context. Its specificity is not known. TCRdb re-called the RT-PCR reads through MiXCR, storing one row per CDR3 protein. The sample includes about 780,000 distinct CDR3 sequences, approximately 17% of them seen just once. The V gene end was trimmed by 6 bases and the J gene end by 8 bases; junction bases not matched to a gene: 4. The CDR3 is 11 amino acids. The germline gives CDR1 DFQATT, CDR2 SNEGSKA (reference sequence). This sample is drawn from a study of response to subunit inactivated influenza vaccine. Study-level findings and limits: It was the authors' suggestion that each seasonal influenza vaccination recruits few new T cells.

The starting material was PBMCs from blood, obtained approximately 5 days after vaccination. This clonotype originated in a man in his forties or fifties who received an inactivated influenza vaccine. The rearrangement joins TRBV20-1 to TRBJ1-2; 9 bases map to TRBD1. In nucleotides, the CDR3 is TGCAGTGCAGGGACAGGGCTCGGCTACACCTTC. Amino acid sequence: CSAGTGLGYTF.